The entry below gives a single TCR beta chain sequence along with its context. The antigen is unknown. This record comes from a study of cytomegalovirus exposure and HLA in healthy donors. The CDR3 has 13 residues. Trimming at V came to 5 bases and at J to 7 bases, leaving 6 bases not matched to a gene. Germline V lookup: CDR1 MNHEY, CDR2 SMNVEV (reference sequence). Overall study results and limits: Data from an earlier analysis indicated that most TCR beta V segments were productive either about 87% or about 30% of the time.

PCR primers comprised 60 Vbeta and 13 Jbeta primers. This table comes from immunoSEQ multiplex PCR, and its TCRdb copy is limited to in-frame clones, with some not included. The table lists 120,000 or so clones, around three quarters of them singletons. The chain joins TRBV27 to TRBJ2-3; TRBD1 matches at 7 bases. The receptor comes from a man aged 30 to 45 in good health and CMV-seronegative. Input material: PBMCs. CDR3 residues: CASSRQGPNTQYF. The CDR3 region has the DNA TGTGCCAGCAGTCGACAGGGACCTAATACGCAGTATTTT.